These T cell receptor beta chains were read from a single sample in a study of human T cells and chemical hapten exposure. One entry per CDR3 protein results from TCRdb running MiXCR on the RACE reads. The data show 350,000 to 450,000 distinct CDR3 sequences, approximately 5.1% seen once. Sequenced here: whole blood, sampled in connection with sensitization to the hapten diphenylcyclopropenone (DPC). The origin of the receptors is a woman between 50 and 59 years old with alopecia areata. Some clones in this sample may be carry-over from other donors' samples. CDR3s include the opening cysteine and the closing phenylalanine or tryptophan. Fields, in order: J gene, V gene, D gene, clone size, CDR3 protein, CDR3 DNA. A D gene is named only where the DNA matches it firmly. Clone size is stated in some rows and not others, as once, few, many or a class when expanded.

J: TRBJ1-1
V: TRBV13
D: -
size: many
CDR3: CASLIVGTEAFF
DNA: TGTGCCAGCCTGATTGTGGGCACTGAAGCTTTCTTT

J: TRBJ2-1
V: TRBV20-1
D: -
size: many
CDR3: CSASPDSVGRFF
DNA: TGCAGTGCATCCCCGGACAGCGTAGGCCGGTTCTTC

J: TRBJ1-2
V: TRBV24-1
D: TRBD1
size: -
CDR3: CATSDTGQEGYGYTF
DNA: TGTGCCACCAGTGACACCGGACAGGAGGGCTATGGCTACACCTTC

J: TRBJ2-7
V: TRBV7-2
D: -
size: few
CDR3: CASSLASSSYEQYF
DNA: TGTGCCAGCAGCTTAGCGTCCAGCTCCTACGAGCAGTACTTC

J: TRBJ1-3
V: TRBV2
D: -
size: -
CDR3: CASLGGSGNTIYF
DNA: TGTGCCAGCCTGGGGGGGTCTGGAAACACCATATATTTT

J: TRBJ1-1
V: TRBV6-5
D: -
size: few
CDR3: CASNIRPLGNTEAFF
DNA: TGTGCCAGCAACATCAGACCCCTTGGAAACACTGAAGCTTTCTTT

J: TRBJ1-3
V: TRBV7-2
D: TRBD1
size: few
CDR3: CAGGQRTSGNTIYF
DNA: TGTGCCGGGGGACAGAGAACCTCTGGAAACACCATATATTTT

J: TRBJ1-5
V: TRBV5-1
D: -
size: many
CDR3: CASSLDGGQPQHF
DNA: TGCGCCAGCAGCTTGGACGGGGGACAGCCCCAGCATTTT

J: TRBJ2-1
V: TRBV5-4
D: TRBD1
size: -
CDR3: CASSLTGANNEQFF
DNA: TGTGCCAGCAGCTTGACAGGGGCGAATAATGAGCAGTTCTTC

J: TRBJ2-1
V: TRBV11-3
D: TRBD2
size: few
CDR3: CASSSLAGEENEQFF
DNA: TGTGCCAGCAGTTCCCTAGCGGGAGAAGAGAATGAGCAGTTCTTC

J: TRBJ2-3
V: TRBV7-9
D: TRBD1
size: -
CDR3: CASSFGTGGSLDTQYF
DNA: TGTGCCAGCAGCTTCGGGACAGGGGGCTCATTAGATACGCAGTATTTT

J: TRBJ2-2
V: TRBV12-3/TRBV12-4
D: TRBD1
size: many
CDR3: CASSFTTGVDTGELFF
DNA: TGTGCCAGCAGTTTTACGACAGGGGTCGACACCGGGGAGCTGTTTTTT

J: TRBJ1-2
V: TRBV4-2
D: -
size: -
CDR3: CASSQGGQDGYTF
DNA: TGTGCCAGCAGCCAGGGGGGGCAGGATGGCTACACCTTC

J: TRBJ2-7
V: TRBV2
D: -
size: -
CDR3: CASSEVRLGEQYF
DNA: TGTGCCAGCAGTGAGGTCAGGCTGGGCGAGCAGTACTTC

J: TRBJ2-2
V: TRBV2
D: -
size: many
CDR3: CASSEESGRTGELFF
DNA: TGTGCCAGCAGTGAAGAGTCAGGGAGGACCGGGGAGCTGTTTTTT

J: TRBJ2-3
V: TRBV6-5
D: -
size: many
CDR3: CASSYSAETDTQYF
DNA: TGTGCCAGCAGTTACTCGGCTGAAACAGATACGCAGTATTTT

J: TRBJ1-1
V: TRBV30
D: -
size: -
CDR3: CAWRGLTANTEAFF
DNA: TGTGCCTGGAGGGGATTGACGGCGAACACTGAAGCTTTCTTT

J: TRBJ2-3
V: TRBV5-4
D: -
size: few
CDR3: CASSPGMGTDTQYF
DNA: TGTGCCAGCAGCCCGGGAATGGGCACAGATACGCAGTATTTT

J: TRBJ2-3
V: TRBV3-1
D: -
size: many
CDR3: CASSRAPSDTQYF
DNA: TGTGCCAGCAGCCGCGCGCCGTCAGATACGCAGTATTTT

J: TRBJ1-1
V: TRBV28
D: -
size: few
CDR3: CASSLTGRASEAFF
DNA: TGTGCCAGCAGTTTAACGGGGAGGGCTTCTGAAGCTTTCTTT

J: TRBJ1-2
V: TRBV20-1
D: -
size: -
CDR3: CSARDPGGLVYGYTF
DNA: TGCAGTGCTAGAGATCCCGGGGGCCTGGTCTATGGCTACACCTTC

J: TRBJ2-3
V: TRBV30
D: -
size: few
CDR3: CAWSVSSGAADTQYF
DNA: TGTGCCTGGAGTGTGTCCAGCGGAGCAGCTGATACGCAGTATTTT

J: TRBJ2-7
V: TRBV6-2/TRBV6-3
D: -
size: many
CDR3: CASSYTLDAYEQYF
DNA: TGTGCCAGCAGTTACACCCTTGACGCCTACGAGCAGTACTTC

J: TRBJ2-5
V: TRBV27
D: -
size: few
CDR3: CASSTLGETQYF
DNA: TGTGCCAGCAGTACCTTGGGAGAGACCCAGTACTTC